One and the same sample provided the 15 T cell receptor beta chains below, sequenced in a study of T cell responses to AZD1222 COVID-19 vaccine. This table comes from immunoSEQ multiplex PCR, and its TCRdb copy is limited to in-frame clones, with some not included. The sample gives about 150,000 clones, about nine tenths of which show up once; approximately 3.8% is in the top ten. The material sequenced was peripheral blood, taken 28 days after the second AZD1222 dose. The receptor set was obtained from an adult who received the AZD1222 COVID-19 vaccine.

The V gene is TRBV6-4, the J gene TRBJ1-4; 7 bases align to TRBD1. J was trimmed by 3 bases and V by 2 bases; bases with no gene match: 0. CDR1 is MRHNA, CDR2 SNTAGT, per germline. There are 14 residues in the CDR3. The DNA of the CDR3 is TGTGCCAGCAGTGACGGGACAGCTAATGAAAAACTGTTTTTT. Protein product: CASSDGTANEKLFF.

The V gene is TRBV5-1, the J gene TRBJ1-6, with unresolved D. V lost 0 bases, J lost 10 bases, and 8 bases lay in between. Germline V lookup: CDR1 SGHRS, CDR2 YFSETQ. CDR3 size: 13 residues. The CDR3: CASSLDGKSPLHF. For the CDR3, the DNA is TGCGCCAGCAGCTTGGATGGGAAATCACCCCTCCACTTT. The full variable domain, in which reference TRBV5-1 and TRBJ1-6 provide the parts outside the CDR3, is KAGVTQTPRYLIKTRGQQVTLSCSPISGHRSVSWYQQTPGQGLQFLFEYFSETQRNKGNFPGRFSGRQFSNSRSEMNVSTLELGDSALYLCASSLDGKSPLHFGNGTRLTVT.

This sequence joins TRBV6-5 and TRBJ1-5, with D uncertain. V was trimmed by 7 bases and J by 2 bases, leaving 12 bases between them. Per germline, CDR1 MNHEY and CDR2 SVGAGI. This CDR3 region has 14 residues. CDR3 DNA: TGTGCCAGCACCTTCGGGGTCGGCAATCAGCCCCAGCATTTT. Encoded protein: CASTFGVGNQPQHF.

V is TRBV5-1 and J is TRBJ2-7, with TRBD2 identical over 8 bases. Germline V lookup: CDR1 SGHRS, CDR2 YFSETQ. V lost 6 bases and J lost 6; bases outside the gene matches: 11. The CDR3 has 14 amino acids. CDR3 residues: CASMHGGALSEQYF. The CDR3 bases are TGCGCCAGCATGCACGGGGGGGCCCTTTCCGAGCAGTACTTC.

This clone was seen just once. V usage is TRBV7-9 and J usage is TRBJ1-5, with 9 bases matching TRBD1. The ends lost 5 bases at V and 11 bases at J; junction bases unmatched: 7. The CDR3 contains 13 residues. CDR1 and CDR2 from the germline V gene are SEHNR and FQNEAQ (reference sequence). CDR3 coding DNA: TGTGCCAGCAGCCGGACAGGGGATGGGGCCCAGCATTTT. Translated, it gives CASSRTGDGAQHF.

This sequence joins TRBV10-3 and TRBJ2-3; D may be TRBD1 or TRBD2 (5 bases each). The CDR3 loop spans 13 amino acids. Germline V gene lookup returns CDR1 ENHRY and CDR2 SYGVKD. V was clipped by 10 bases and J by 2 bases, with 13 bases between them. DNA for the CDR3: TGTGCCACCACCGTCGGGGCCACAGATACGCAGTATTTT. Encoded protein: CATTVGATDTQYF.

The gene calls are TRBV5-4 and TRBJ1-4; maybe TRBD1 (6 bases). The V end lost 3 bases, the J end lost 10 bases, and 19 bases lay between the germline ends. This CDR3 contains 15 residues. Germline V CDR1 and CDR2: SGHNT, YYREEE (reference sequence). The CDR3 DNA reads TGTGCCAGCAGCTCCCCAGGGGCCCCAGGGGCAAAACTGTTTTTT. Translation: CASSSPGAPGAKLFF.

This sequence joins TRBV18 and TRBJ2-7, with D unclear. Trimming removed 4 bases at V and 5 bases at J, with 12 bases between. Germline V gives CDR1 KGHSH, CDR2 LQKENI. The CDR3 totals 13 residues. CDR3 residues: CASSRPTTHEQYF. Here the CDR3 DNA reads TGTGCCAGCTCACGACCCACCACCCACGAGCAGTACTTC. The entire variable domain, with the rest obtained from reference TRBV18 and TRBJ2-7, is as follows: NAGVMQNPRHLVRRRGQEARLRCSPMKGHSHVYWYRQLPEEGLKFMVYLQKENIIDESGMPKERFSAEFPKEGPSILRIQQVVRGDSAAYFCASSRPTTHEQYFGPGTRLTVT.

CDR3 DNA: TGTGCCAGCAGCTTGGAGGGTACAGGGTCGGGAGTGAATCAGCCCCAGCATTTT. This gives the protein CASSLEGTGSGVNQPQHF. The rearrangement uses TRBV5-4 and TRBJ1-5; possible D gene TRBD1, 6 bases. Germline CDR1 and CDR2: SGHNT and YYREEE (reference sequence). V was shortened by 0 bases and J by 4 bases, with 20 bases between the two germline ends. The CDR3 extends over 18 amino acids.

This CDR3 is CGGVGRTLSRELFF. The CDR3 region has the DNA TGTGGGGGAGTAGGGAGGACCCTCTCCCGGGAGCTGTTTTTT. The rearrangement joins TRBV7-9 to TRBJ2-2, with D possibly matching TRBD2 (6 bases). Germline loops: CDR1 SEHNR, CDR2 FQNEAQ (reference sequence). The CDR3 contains 14 residues.

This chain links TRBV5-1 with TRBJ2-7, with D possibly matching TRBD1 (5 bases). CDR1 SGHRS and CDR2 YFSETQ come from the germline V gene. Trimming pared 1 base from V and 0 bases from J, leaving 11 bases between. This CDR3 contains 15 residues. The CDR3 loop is CASSLSPGPSYEQYF. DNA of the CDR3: TGCGCCAGCAGCTTGTCTCCAGGGCCCTCCTACGAGCAGTACTTC.

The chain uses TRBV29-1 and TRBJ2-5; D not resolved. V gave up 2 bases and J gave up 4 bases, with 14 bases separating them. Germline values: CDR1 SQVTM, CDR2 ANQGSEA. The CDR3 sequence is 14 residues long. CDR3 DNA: TGCAGCGTTGAACCCAGCCGTAGGTTAGAGACCCAGTACTTC. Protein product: CSVEPSRRLETQYF.

CDR3 in amino acids: CASLRQGANEQFF. The CDR3 bases are TGTGCCAGCCTTCGACAGGGGGCCAATGAGCAGTTCTTC. The chain recombines TRBV18 with TRBJ2-1; 10 bases agree with TRBD1. This CDR3 region has 13 residues. Germline trimming cut 8 bases from V and 6 bases from J; bases unmatched to any gene: 4. CDR1 and CDR2 (germline): KGHSH, LQKENI. The whole variable domain, filled in from reference TRBV18 and TRBJ2-1, reads NAGVMQNPRHLVRRRGQEARLRCSPMKGHSHVYWYRQLPEEGLKFMVYLQKENIIDESGMPKERFSAEFPKEGPSILRIQQVVRGDSAAYFCASLRQGANEQFFGPGTRLTVL.

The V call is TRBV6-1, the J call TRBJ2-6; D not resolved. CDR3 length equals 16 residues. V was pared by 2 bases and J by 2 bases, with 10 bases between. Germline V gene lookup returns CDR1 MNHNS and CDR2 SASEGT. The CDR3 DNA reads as TGTGCCAGCAGTGAAATATTGGGAACTGGGGCCAACGTCCTGACTTTC. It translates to CASSEILGTGANVLTF.

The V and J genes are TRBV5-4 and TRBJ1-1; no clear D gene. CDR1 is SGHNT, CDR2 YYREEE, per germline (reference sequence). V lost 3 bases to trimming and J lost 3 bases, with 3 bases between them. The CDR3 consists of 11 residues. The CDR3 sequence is CASSSYTEAFF. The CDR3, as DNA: TGTGCCAGCAGCTCCTACACTGAAGCTTTCTTT.